This T cell receptor (beta chain) was captured in a study of cytomegalovirus exposure and HLA in healthy donors. The PCR ran on 60 Vbeta and 13 Jbeta primers. The data were produced by immunoSEQ multiplex PCR, yet TCRdb's version contains in-frame clones alone and is incomplete. Of 180,000 or so clones in the sample, around 76% were seen once. The sample holds a few counts of this clone. CDR1 is LNHDA and CDR2 is SQIVND in the germline V gene (reference sequence). With 4 bases removed from V and 0 bases from J, the gap between germline ends came to 8 bases. The CDR3 length is 14 residues. The clonotype originates from a woman in her 30s in good health and CMV-seropositive. Sequencing was done on a sample of PBMCs. V usage is TRBV19 and J usage is TRBJ2-3, with D possibly matching TRBD2 (5 bases). CDR3 sequence (DNA): TGTGCCAGTAGTAAGAGGGCTAGCACAGATACGCAGTATTTT. As protein: CASSKRASTDTQYF.